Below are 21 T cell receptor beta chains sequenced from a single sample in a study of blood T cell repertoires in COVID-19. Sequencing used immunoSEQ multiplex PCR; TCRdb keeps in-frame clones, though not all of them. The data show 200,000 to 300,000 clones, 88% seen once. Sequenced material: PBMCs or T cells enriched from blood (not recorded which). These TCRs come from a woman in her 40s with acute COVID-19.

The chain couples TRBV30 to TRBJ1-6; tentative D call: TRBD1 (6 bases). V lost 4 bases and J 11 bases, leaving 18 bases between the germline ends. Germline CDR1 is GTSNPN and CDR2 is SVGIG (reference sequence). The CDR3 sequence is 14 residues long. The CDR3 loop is CAWTPLGARAPLHF. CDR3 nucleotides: TGTGCCTGGACGCCTTTGGGGGCAAGAGCACCCCTCCACTTT.

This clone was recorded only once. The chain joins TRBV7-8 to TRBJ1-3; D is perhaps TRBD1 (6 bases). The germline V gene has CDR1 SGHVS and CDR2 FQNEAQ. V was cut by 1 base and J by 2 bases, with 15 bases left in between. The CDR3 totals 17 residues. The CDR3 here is CASSLGYRGGPGNTIYF. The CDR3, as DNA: TGTGCCAGCAGCTTAGGGTACCGGGGGGGCCCTGGAAACACCATATATTTT.

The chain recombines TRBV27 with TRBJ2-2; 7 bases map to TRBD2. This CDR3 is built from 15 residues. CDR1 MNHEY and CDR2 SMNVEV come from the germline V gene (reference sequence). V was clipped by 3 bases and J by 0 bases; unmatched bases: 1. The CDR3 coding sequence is TGTGCCAGCAGTTTCGGGACTACGAACACCGGGGAGCTGTTTTTT. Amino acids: CASSFGTTNTGELFF.

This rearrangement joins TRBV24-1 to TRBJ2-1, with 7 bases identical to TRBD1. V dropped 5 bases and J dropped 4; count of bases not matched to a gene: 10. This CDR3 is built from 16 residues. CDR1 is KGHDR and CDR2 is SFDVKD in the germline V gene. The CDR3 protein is CATSALTGSDYNEQFF. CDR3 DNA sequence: TGTGCCACCAGTGCCCTGACAGGGAGTGATTACAATGAGCAGTTCTTC.

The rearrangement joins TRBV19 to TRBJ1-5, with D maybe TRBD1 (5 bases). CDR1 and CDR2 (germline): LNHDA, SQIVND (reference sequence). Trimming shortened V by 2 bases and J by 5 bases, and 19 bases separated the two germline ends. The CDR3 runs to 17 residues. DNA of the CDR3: TGTGCCAGTAGTATACGGGGGGGTCCACAAACGCATCAGCCCCAGCATTTT. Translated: CASSIRGGPQTHQPQHF. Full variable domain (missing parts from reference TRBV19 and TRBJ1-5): DGGITQSPKYLFRKEGQNVTLSCEQNLNHDAMYWYRQDPGQGLRLIYYSQIVNDFQKGDIAEGYSVSREKKESFPLTVTSAQKNPTAFYLCASSIRGGPQTHQPQHFGDGTRLSIL.

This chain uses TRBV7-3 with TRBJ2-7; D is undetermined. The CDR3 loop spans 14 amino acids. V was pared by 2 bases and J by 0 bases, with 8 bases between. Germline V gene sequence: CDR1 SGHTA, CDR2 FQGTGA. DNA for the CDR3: TGTGCCAGCAGCTTACAGTCGAACTCCTACGAGCAGTACTTC. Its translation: CASSLQSNSYEQYF. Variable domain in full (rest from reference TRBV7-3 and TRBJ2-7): GAGVSQTPSNKVTEKGKYVELRCDPISGHTALYWYRQSLGQGPEFLIYFQGTGAADDSGLPNDRFFAVRPEGSVSTLKIQRTERGDSAVYLCASSLQSNSYEQYFGPGTRLTVT.

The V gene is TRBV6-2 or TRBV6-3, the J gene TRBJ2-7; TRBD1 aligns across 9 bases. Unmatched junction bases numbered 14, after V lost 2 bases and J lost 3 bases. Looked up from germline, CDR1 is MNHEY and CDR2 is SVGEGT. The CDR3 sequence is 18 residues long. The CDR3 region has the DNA TGTGCCAGCAGTTACCTGCGGGACAGGGTACTCAGGGACTACGAGCAGTACTTC. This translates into CASSYLRDRVLRDYEQYF.

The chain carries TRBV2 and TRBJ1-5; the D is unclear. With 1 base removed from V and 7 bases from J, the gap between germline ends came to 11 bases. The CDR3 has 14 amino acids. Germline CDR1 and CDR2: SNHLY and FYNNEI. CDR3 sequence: CASSEGRGRQPQHF. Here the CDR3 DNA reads TGTGCCAGCAGTGAAGGACGGGGTCGACAGCCCCAGCATTTT.

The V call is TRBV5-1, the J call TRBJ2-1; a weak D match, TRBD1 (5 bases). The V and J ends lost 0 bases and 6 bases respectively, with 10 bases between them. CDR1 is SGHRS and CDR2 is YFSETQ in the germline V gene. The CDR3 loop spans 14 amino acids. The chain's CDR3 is CASSLDQGGNEQFF. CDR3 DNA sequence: TGCGCCAGCAGCTTGGATCAGGGCGGCAATGAGCAGTTCTTC.

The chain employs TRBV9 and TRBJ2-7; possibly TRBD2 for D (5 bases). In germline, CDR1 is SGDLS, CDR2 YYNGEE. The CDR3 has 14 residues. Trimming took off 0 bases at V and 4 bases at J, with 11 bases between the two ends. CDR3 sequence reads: CASSVADSNYEQYF. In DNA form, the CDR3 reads TGTGCCAGCAGCGTAGCGGACTCCAATTACGAGCAGTACTTC.

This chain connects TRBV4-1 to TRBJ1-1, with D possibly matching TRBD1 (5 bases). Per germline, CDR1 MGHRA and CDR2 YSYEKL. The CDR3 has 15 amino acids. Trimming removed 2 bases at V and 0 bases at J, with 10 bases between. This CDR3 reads CASSQQGGMNTEAFF. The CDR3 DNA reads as TGCGCCAGCAGCCAACAGGGTGGGATGAACACTGAAGCTTTCTTT.

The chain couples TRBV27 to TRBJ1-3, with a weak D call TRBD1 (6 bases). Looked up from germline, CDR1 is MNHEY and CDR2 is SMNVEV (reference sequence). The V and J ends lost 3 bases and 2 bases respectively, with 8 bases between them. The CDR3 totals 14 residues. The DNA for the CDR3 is TGTGCCAGCAGTTTGTCAGGGGCTGGAAACACCATATATTTT. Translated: CASSLSGAGNTIYF.

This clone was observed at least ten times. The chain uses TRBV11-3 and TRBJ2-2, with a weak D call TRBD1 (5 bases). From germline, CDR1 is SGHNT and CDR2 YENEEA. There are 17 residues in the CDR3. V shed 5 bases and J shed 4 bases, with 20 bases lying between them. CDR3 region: CASSPRRSQGGTGELFF. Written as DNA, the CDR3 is TGTGCCAGCAGCCCCCGTCGCAGCCAGGGTGGCACCGGGGAGCTGTTTTTT.

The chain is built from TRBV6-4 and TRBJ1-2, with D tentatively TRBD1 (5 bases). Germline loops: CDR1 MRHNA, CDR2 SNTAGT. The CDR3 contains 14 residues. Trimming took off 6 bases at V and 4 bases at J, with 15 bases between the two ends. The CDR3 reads CASSLPGRGYGYTF. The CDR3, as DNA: TGTGCCAGCAGCCTACCGGGGCGGGGCTATGGCTACACCTTC.

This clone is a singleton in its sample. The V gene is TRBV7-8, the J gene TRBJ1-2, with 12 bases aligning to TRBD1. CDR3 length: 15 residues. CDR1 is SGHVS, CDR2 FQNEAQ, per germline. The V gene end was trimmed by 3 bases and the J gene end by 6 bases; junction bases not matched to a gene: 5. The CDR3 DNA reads TGTGCCAGCAGCTTCGGGACAGGGGGCGCGGATGGCTACACCTTC. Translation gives CASSFGTGGADGYTF.

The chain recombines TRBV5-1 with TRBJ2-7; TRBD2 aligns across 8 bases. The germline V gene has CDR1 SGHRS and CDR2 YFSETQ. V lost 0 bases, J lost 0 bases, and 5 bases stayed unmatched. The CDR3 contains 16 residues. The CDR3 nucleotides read TGCGCCAGCAGCTTGGGCTCTAGCGGGCCCTCCTACGAGCAGTACGTC. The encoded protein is CASSLGSSGPSYEQYV.

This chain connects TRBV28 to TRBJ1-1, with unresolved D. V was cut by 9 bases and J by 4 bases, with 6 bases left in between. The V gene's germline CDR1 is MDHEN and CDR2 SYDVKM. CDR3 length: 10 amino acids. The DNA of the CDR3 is TGTGCCAGTCTCGGCACTGAAGCTTTCTTT. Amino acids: CASLGTEAFF.

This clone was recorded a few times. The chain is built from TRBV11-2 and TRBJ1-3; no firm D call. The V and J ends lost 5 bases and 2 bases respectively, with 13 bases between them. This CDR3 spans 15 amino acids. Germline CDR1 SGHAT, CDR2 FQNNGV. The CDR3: CASSPLWRAGNTIYF. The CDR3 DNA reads TGTGCCAGCAGCCCCCTCTGGCGGGCTGGAAACACCATATATTTT.

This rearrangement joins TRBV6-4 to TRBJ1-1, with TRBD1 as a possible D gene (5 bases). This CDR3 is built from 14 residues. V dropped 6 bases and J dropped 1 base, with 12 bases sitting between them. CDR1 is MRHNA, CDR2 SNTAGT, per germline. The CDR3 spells CASRSGPRNTEAFF. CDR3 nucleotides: TGTGCCAGCAGATCAGGGCCCCGGAACACTGAAGCTTTCTTT.

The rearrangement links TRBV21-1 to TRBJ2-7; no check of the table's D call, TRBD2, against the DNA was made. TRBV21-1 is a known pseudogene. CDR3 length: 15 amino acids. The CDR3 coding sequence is TGTGCCAGCAGCAAAGGGGCTTTAGCGGGAGCCGAGCAGTACGTC. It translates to CASSKGALAGAEQYV.

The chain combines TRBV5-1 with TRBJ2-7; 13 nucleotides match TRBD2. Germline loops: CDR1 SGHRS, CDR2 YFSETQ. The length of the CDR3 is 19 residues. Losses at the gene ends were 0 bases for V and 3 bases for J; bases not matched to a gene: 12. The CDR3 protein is CASSLAPLTSGRNSYEQYF. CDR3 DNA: TGCGCCAGCAGCTTGGCTCCCCTGACTAGCGGGAGGAATAGCTACGAGCAGTACTTC.